These T cell receptor beta chains were read from a single sample in a study of spatial heterogeneity in lung cancer. TCRdb reanalysed the 5' RACE reads using MiXCR and keeps one entry per CDR3 protein. The data hold roughly 48,000 distinct CDR3 sequences, with roughly 5% observed a single time. Here the sequenced sample was PBMCs, taken at surgery. The origin of the receptors is a male donor with early-stage non-small cell lung cancer. Each CDR3 is given with its conserved first and last residue. The order of the fields is D gene, J gene, clone size, V gene, CDR3 DNA, CDR3 protein. D genes are given only for firm matches. The size entry is marked missing in some rows and otherwise reads once, few, many or a size class.

D: TRBD1
J: TRBJ2-7
size: many
V: TRBV5-1
DNA: TGCGCCAGCAGCTTGCGACAGGGCATCTACGAGCAGTACTTC
CDR3: CASSLRQGIYEQYF

D: TRBD2
J: TRBJ2-1
size: few
V: TRBV27
DNA: TGTGCCAGCAGTATTAGCGGGAGCTATGAGCAGTTCTTC
CDR3: CASSISGSYEQFF

D: TRBD2
J: TRBJ2-3
size: many
V: TRBV5-1
DNA: TGCGCCAGCAGCTTACAGCGGGAGACAGATACGCAGTATTTT
CDR3: CASSLQRETDTQYF

D: .
J: TRBJ2-7
size: .
V: TRBV19
DNA: TGTGCCACTTCGACAGACCTCTTTTACGAGCAGTACTTC
CDR3: CATSTDLFYEQYF

D: TRBD1
J: TRBJ2-7
size: many
V: TRBV6-5
DNA: TGTGCCAGCAGTTCGCCGGGACAGGAATACGAGCAGTACTTC
CDR3: CASSSPGQEYEQYF

D: TRBD2
J: TRBJ2-6
size: .
V: TRBV6-5
DNA: TGTGCCAGCAGCACCGGGACTAGCGGGTTCTCTGGGGCCAACGTCCTGACTTTC
CDR3: CASSTGTSGFSGANVLTF

D: .
J: TRBJ2-3
size: many
V: TRBV11-2
DNA: TGTGCCAGAGGAGTTAAGAGGGTGGGCACAGATACGCAGTATTTT
CDR3: CARGVKRVGTDTQYF

D: .
J: TRBJ2-7
size: many
V: TRBV23-1
DNA: TGCGCCACCACCCCCACAGTTCGCCACGAGCAGTACTTC
CDR3: CATTPTVRHEQYF

D: .
J: TRBJ1-5
size: many
V: TRBV6-5
DNA: TGTGCCAGCAGTTACTCGTGGCCGTCAGATAGCAATCAGCCCCAGCATTTT
CDR3: CASSYSWPSDSNQPQHF

D: .
J: TRBJ2-1
size: many
V: TRBV19
DNA: TGTGCCAGTAGCCAAGGTCCACATGAGCAGTTCTTC
CDR3: CASSQGPHEQFF

D: TRBD2
J: TRBJ2-1
size: many
V: TRBV18
DNA: TGTGCCAGCTCATTACCGGGACTAGCAGGGGAGCAGTTCTTC
CDR3: CASSLPGLAGEQFF

D: TRBD2
J: TRBJ2-1
size: many
V: TRBV14
DNA: TGTGCCAGCAGCCAAGATTGGGGCGGGAGGGCCCTTGAGCAGTTCTTC
CDR3: CASSQDWGGRALEQFF

D: .
J: TRBJ1-2
size: many
V: TRBV4-3
DNA: TGCGCCAGCAGCCAAGATAGAGGTTTAGGTGGCTACACCTTC
CDR3: CASSQDRGLGGYTF

D: .
J: TRBJ2-3
size: many
V: TRBV4-1
DNA: TGCGCCAGCAGCCAAGGAAATAGCGCAGTAGATACGCAGTATTTT
CDR3: CASSQGNSAVDTQYF

D: .
J: TRBJ2-7
size: medium-sized
V: TRBV6-5
DNA: TGTGCCAGTAAGGGGACTTCTGGCGAGCAGTACTTC
CDR3: CASKGTSGEQYF

D: .
J: TRBJ1-1
size: many
V: TRBV6-2/TRBV6-3
DNA: TGTGCCAGCAGTTACGATAAGAGCACTGAAGCTTTCTTT
CDR3: CASSYDKSTEAFF

D: .
J: TRBJ1-5
size: many
V: TRBV4-1
DNA: TGCGCCAGCAGCCAAGTTCAGAGCAATCAGCCCCAGCATTTT
CDR3: CASSQVQSNQPQHF

D: TRBD1
J: TRBJ1-2
size: many
V: TRBV30
DNA: TGTGCCTGGGACTTGACAGGGGCCCATGGCTACACCTTC
CDR3: CAWDLTGAHGYTF

D: TRBD2
J: TRBJ2-1
size: many
V: TRBV19
DNA: TGTGCCAGTAGTCGAGGACTAGCGGGAGTAAGGTGGAGCTCCTACAATGAGCAGTTCTTC
CDR3: CASSRGLAGVRWSSYNEQFF

D: .
J: TRBJ1-1
size: many
V: TRBV30
DNA: TGTGCCTGGTTAGAGGGGCCGAACACTGAAGCTTTCTTT
CDR3: CAWLEGPNTEAFF

D: .
J: TRBJ2-5
size: many
V: TRBV5-1
DNA: TGCGCCAGCAGCCAAGACTGGGGCGAGACCCAGTACTTC
CDR3: CASSQDWGETQYF

D: TRBD1
J: TRBJ1-1
size: few
V: TRBV6-5
DNA: TGTGCCAGCAGTTTCCGGGACAGCCGTTCATCCACTGAAGCTTTCTTT
CDR3: CASSFRDSRSSTEAFF

D: .
J: TRBJ2-2
size: many
V: TRBV7-6
DNA: TGTGCCAGCAGCTTATGGGGACAGAACACCGGGGAGCTGTTTTTT
CDR3: CASSLWGQNTGELFF

D: TRBD2
J: TRBJ2-7
size: .
V: TRBV28
DNA: TGTGCCAGCAGTTTATGGGCAACTAGCGGATCCTACGAGCAGTACTTC
CDR3: CASSLWATSGSYEQYF

D: .
J: TRBJ2-3
size: many
V: TRBV4-2
DNA: TGTGCCAGCAGCCAACTGACAGCAACAGATACGCAGTATTTT
CDR3: CASSQLTATDTQYF

D: .
J: TRBJ2-1
size: many
V: TRBV7-9
DNA: TGTGCCAGCAGCCCTCCCCTAGGCAAGGGGAATGAGCAGTTCTTC
CDR3: CASSPPLGKGNEQFF

D: .
J: TRBJ1-1
size: many
V: TRBV20-1
DNA: TGCAGTGCTAGACGGGAGGGGGTGAACACTGAAGCTTTCTTT
CDR3: CSARREGVNTEAFF

D: .
J: TRBJ2-5
size: many
V: TRBV20-1
DNA: TGCAGTGCTAGGTTGCGCCCAGCGGCGGCCCAGTACTTC
CDR3: CSARLRPAAAQYF

D: TRBD1
J: TRBJ1-2
size: many
V: TRBV4-2
DNA: TGTGCCAGCAGCCTCACCGGGACAGACTTCGGCTACACCTTC
CDR3: CASSLTGTDFGYTF

D: TRBD2
J: TRBJ2-3
size: once
V: TRBV4-2
DNA: TGTGCCAGCAGCCAACCTGCTAGCGGGCGCACAGATACGCAGTATTTT
CDR3: CASSQPASGRTDTQYF

D: .
J: TRBJ1-6
size: .
V: TRBV12-3/TRBV12-4
DNA: TGTGCCAGCAGTATAAACGGACGTGATTCACCCCTCCACTTT
CDR3: CASSINGRDSPLHF

D: .
J: TRBJ1-2
size: many
V: TRBV14
DNA: TGTGCCAGCAGTCACACAGGGATTCATGGCTACACCTTC
CDR3: CASSHTGIHGYTF

D: .
J: TRBJ1-1
size: few
V: TRBV29-1
DNA: TGCAGCGTTGATCGTGAAGCTTTCTTT
CDR3: CSVDREAFF

D: .
J: TRBJ2-5
size: many
V: TRBV5-1
DNA: TGCGCCAGCAGCGAGGCTAGCGGTCTTGGGGGCGAGACCCAGTACTTC
CDR3: CASSEASGLGGETQYF

D: .
J: TRBJ2-2
size: many
V: TRBV12-3/TRBV12-4
DNA: TGTGCCAGCAGCTCCCGGGGGACCACCGGGGAGCTGTTTTTT
CDR3: CASSSRGTTGELFF

D: .
J: TRBJ2-3
size: .
V: TRBV1
DNA: TGCACCAGCAGCCAGCGGGAGGCCCTTAGTGTTACAGATACGCAGTATTTT
CDR3: CTSSQREALSVTDTQYF

D: .
J: TRBJ1-1
size: .
V: TRBV20-1
DNA: TGCAGTGTCATACAGGGCACCCCTTTCTTT
CDR3: CSVIQGTPFF

D: .
J: TRBJ2-5
size: few
V: TRBV20-1
DNA: TGCAGTGCTAGCCTCCGGGACATTTCCGGGGAGACCCAGTACTTC
CDR3: CSASLRDISGETQYF

D: .
J: TRBJ1-6
size: many
V: TRBV28
DNA: TGTGCCAGCAGTTCCCCTCTCGGGGGGTTGACAGACTCACCCCTCCACTTT
CDR3: CASSSPLGGLTDSPLHF

D: .
J: TRBJ1-1
size: many
V: TRBV4-1
DNA: TGCGCCAGCAGCCAAGTTGTGTGGGGCCCGAACACTGAAGCTTTCTTT
CDR3: CASSQVVWGPNTEAFF

D: .
J: TRBJ1-1
size: few
V: TRBV6-2/TRBV6-3
DNA: TGTGCCAGCACCAGCCGGGGGTTGTACACTGAAGCTTTCTTT
CDR3: CASTSRGLYTEAFF

D: TRBD1
J: TRBJ2-7
size: .
V: TRBV5-5
DNA: TGTGCCAGCAGCTACGGGACAGCAAGCTACGAGCAGCACTTC
CDR3: CASSYGTASYEQHF

D: .
J: TRBJ2-7
size: many
V: TRBV27
DNA: TGTGCCAGCTCGCGGGGTCGGATCTACGAGCAGTACTTC
CDR3: CASSRGRIYEQYF

D: .
J: TRBJ2-1
size: many
V: TRBV4-1
DNA: TGCGCCAGCAGCCAAGAGGGGACGGGGGCCTACAATGAGCAGTTCTTC
CDR3: CASSQEGTGAYNEQFF

D: TRBD1
J: TRBJ1-5
size: many
V: TRBV10-3
DNA: TGTGCCAGTGAGACAGGGGATAGCAATCAGCCCCAGCATTTT
CDR3: CASETGDSNQPQHF

D: TRBD2
J: TRBJ2-2
size: many
V: TRBV12-3/TRBV12-4
DNA: TGTGCCAGCAGTTCGGGACTAGCGGGAGCTATCGGGGAGCTGTTTTTT
CDR3: CASSSGLAGAIGELFF

D: TRBD2
J: TRBJ2-7
size: many
V: TRBV11-3
DNA: TGTGCCAGCAGTCCCCGGACTAGCGGGGACGAGCAGTACTTC
CDR3: CASSPRTSGDEQYF

D: .
J: TRBJ1-3
size: many
V: TRBV5-1
DNA: TGCGCCAGCAGCCCCGCAGGGGCCCGCAGCTCTGGAAACACCATATATTTT
CDR3: CASSPAGARSSGNTIYF

D: TRBD1
J: TRBJ2-2
size: many
V: TRBV12-3/TRBV12-4
DNA: TGTGCCAGCAGGGGACAGGGGATAAACACCGGGGAGCTGTTTTTT
CDR3: CASRGQGINTGELFF

D: .
J: TRBJ1-1
size: .
V: TRBV7-2
DNA: TGTGCCAGCGAAGGGGGACGGGGCACTGAAGCTTTCTTT
CDR3: CASEGGRGTEAFF

D: TRBD2
J: TRBJ2-1
size: many
V: TRBV6-5
DNA: TGTGCCAGCAGAATGGGTGGGGCCGGGGGGGCCAATGAGCAGTTCTTC
CDR3: CASRMGGAGGANEQFF

D: .
J: TRBJ2-3
size: many
V: TRBV27
DNA: TGTGCCAGCAGTTTACCCTACACAGATACGCAGTATTTT
CDR3: CASSLPYTDTQYF

D: TRBD1
J: TRBJ2-7
size: .
V: TRBV9
DNA: TGTGCCAGCAGCGTAGACCCTGGACAGGGGGCCTACGAGCAGTACTTC
CDR3: CASSVDPGQGAYEQYF

D: .
J: TRBJ1-5
size: few
V: TRBV29-1
DNA: TGCAGCGTTGCGGTGGCCGATCAGCCCCAGCATTTT
CDR3: CSVAVADQPQHF

D: .
J: TRBJ1-5
size: many
V: TRBV6-6
DNA: TGTGCCAGCATCCTTAACTCGGCAGGAGGCCAGCCCCAGCATTTT
CDR3: CASILNSAGGQPQHF

D: TRBD1
J: TRBJ1-1
size: many
V: TRBV4-3
DNA: TGCGCCAGCAGCCAAGACGGGACAGGAGAGAACACTGAAGCTTTCTTT
CDR3: CASSQDGTGENTEAFF

D: TRBD1
J: TRBJ2-1
size: many
V: TRBV11-3
DNA: TGTGCCAGCAGCTCATCGACAGGGACCAATAACGACAATGAGCAGTTCTTC
CDR3: CASSSSTGTNNDNEQFF